One and the same sample provided the 28 T cell receptor beta chains below, sequenced in a study of early T cells in non-severe SARS-CoV-2 infection. TCRdb re-analysed the 5' RACE reads in MiXCR, keeping a single row per CDR3 protein. In the table there are some 110,000 distinct CDR3 sequences, just under 15% of which are singletons. Sequenced material: whole blood. Receptors originate from an adult who was a healthcare worker with PCR-confirmed SARS-CoV-2 infection or an uninfected control (not recorded which).

This clonotype was found a few times. The chain recombines TRBV6-5 with TRBJ2-7, with D perhaps matching TRBD2 (7 bases). Germline V gene data show CDR1 as MNHEY and CDR2 as SVGAGI. CDR3 length equals 15 residues. Trimming removed 6 bases from V and 3 bases from J, with 18 bases in between. In DNA form, the CDR3 reads TGTGCCAGCAGCCCAGTTCGGGGGGCGAGCTACGAGCAGTACTTC. Amino acid sequence: CASSPVRGASYEQYF.

A remark on this clonotype: A junction boundary mismatches the germline segment, possibly from a read error. This chain links TRBV5-5 with TRBJ2-3, with a tentative D call TRBD2 (5 bases). Per germline, CDR1 SGHKS and CDR2 YYEKEE (reference sequence). There are 13 residues in the CDR3. CDR3 DNA sequence: TGTGCCAGCAGACCGGCTAGCATAGATACGCAGTATTTT. It yields the protein CASRPASIDTQYF.

This clonotype occurred a few times. V gene TRBV4-1 combines with J gene TRBJ2-3; a possible D gene is TRBD2 (7 bases). This CDR3 spans 16 amino acids. The germline CDR1 and CDR2 sequences are MGHRA and YSYEKL. The V end lost 1 base, the J end lost 0 bases, and 11 bases lay between the germline ends. The CDR3 protein is CASSQVAGASTDTQYF. The CDR3 DNA reads as TGCGCCAGCAGCCAAGTCGCGGGGGCTAGCACAGATACGCAGTATTTT.

A few counts support this clonotype. This rearrangement joins TRBV30 to TRBJ1-6, with D uncertain. The CDR3 has 15 amino acids. V gave up 5 bases and J gave up 0 bases, with 11 bases separating them. Germline V gene sequence: CDR1 GTSNPN, CDR2 SVGIG (reference sequence). In DNA, the CDR3 is TGTGCCTGGGGCGAGTGGAGCTCCTATAATTCACCCCTCCACTTT. It yields the protein CAWGEWSSYNSPLHF.

This clonotype was observed a few times. The chain links TRBV4-1 to TRBJ1-2; D perhaps matches TRBD1 (6 bases). Trimming took off 1 base at V and 4 bases at J, with 13 bases between the two ends. Germline lookup yields CDR1 MGHRA and CDR2 YSYEKL. The CDR3 is 15 residues long. This CDR3 reads CASSQGPGAFYGYTF. For the CDR3, the DNA is TGCGCCAGCAGCCAAGGGCCGGGGGCCTTCTATGGCTACACCTTC.

This clonotype was detected a few times. Here the CDR3 DNA reads TGTGCCAGCAGCTTAGGGGAGGCTCCTCAAGAGACCCAGTACTTC. This codes for CASSLGEAPQETQYF. The chain couples TRBV7-9 to TRBJ2-5, with a possible D match to TRBD2 (6 bases). The CDR3 sequence is 15 residues long. The V gene lost 1 base and the J gene lost 2 bases, with 11 bases spanning the gap. Germline V gene sequence: CDR1 SEHNR, CDR2 FQNEAQ (reference sequence). The full variable domain, with the rest looked up from reference TRBV7-9 and TRBJ2-5, is DTGVSQNPRHKITKRGQNVTFRCDPISEHNRLYWYRQTLGQGPEFLTYFQNEAQLEKSRLLSDRFSAERPKGSFSTLEIQRTEQGDSAMYLCASSLGEAPQETQYFGPGTRLLVL.

This clonotype was detected only a few times. The CDR3 sequence: CASSPSGGNYNEQFF. The CDR3 DNA sequence: TGTGCCAGCAGCCCCAGCGGGGGAAACTACAATGAGCAGTTCTTC. The V call is TRBV7-9, the J call TRBJ2-1; 8 bases are shared with TRBD2. CDR1 is SEHNR, CDR2 FQNEAQ, per germline (reference sequence). The CDR3 runs 15 residues. With 5 bases clipped from V and 3 bases from J, the junction kept 6 bases outside the gene matches. Supplemented by reference TRBV7-9 and TRBJ2-1, the full variable domain reads DTGVSQNPRHKITKRGQNVTFRCDPISEHNRLYWYRQTLGQGPEFLTYFQNEAQLEKSRLLSDRFSAERPKGSFSTLEIQRTEQGDSAMYLCASSPSGGNYNEQFFGPGTRLTVL.

At least ten counts were recorded for this clonotype. The gene calls are TRBV7-8 and TRBJ1-5, with D unresolved. CDR1 is SGHVS and CDR2 is FQNEAQ in the germline V gene. V was clipped by 1 base and J by 7 bases, with 20 bases between them. The CDR3 runs 17 residues. The chain's CDR3 is CASSLEAPSSLWQPQHF. The CDR3 DNA reads TGTGCCAGCAGCTTAGAGGCCCCGTCTAGCCTTTGGCAGCCCCAGCATTTT.

The rearrangement links TRBV9 to TRBJ2-2; tentative D call: TRBD2 (7 bases). V lost 4 bases to trimming and J lost 6 bases, with 13 bases between them. Germline CDR1 is SGDLS and CDR2 is YYNGEE. This CDR3 is built from 14 residues. The CDR3: CASSPFGGPGELFF. DNA for the CDR3: TGTGCCAGCAGCCCCTTCGGGGGGCCCGGGGAGCTGTTTTTT.

This clonotype was counted many times. The V call is TRBV13, the J call TRBJ1-3; D ambiguous. The CDR3 runs 12 residues. Deletions cut 5 bases from V and 7 bases from J, with 9 bases between. Germline CDR1 and CDR2: PRHDT and FYEKMQ (reference sequence). CDR3 sequence reads: CASSVQRNTIYF. Written as DNA, the CDR3 is TGTGCCAGCAGCGTTCAGAGGAACACCATATATTTT.

This clonotype was found a few times. The chain joins TRBV7-8 to TRBJ1-4, with TRBD1 matching over 10 bases. After removal of 3 bases from V and 2 bases from J, the junction contained 6 bases not matched to a gene. The CDR3 runs to 17 residues. Germline CDR1 is SGHVS and CDR2 is FQNEAQ. The CDR3 is CASSFSTGGATNEKLFF. The CDR3 region has the DNA TGTGCCAGCAGCTTTTCGACAGGGGGCGCGACTAATGAAAAACTGTTTTTT.

This rearrangement joins TRBV5-4 to TRBJ1-2; 9 positions match TRBD1. The germline V gene encodes CDR1 SGHNT and CDR2 YYREEE (reference sequence). The CDR3 length is 14 residues. V shed 4 bases, J shed 5 bases, and the junction held 6 bases outside the gene matches. The CDR3 reads CASSQTGTGYGYTF. Written as DNA, the CDR3 is TGTGCCAGCAGCCAGACCGGGACAGGGTATGGCTACACCTTC.

There are many counts of this clonotype. The chain combines TRBV10-3 with TRBJ1-1, with D unclear. This CDR3 contains 14 residues. Germline V CDR1 and CDR2: ENHRY, SYGVKD. The V and J ends lost 4 bases and 1 base respectively, with 10 bases between them. The CDR3, as DNA: TGTGCCATCAGTGCTCGTAACGGGAACACTGAAGCTTTCTTT. It specifies CAISARNGNTEAFF.

There are a few counts of this clonotype. This chain links TRBV25-1 with TRBJ2-2, with a tentative D call TRBD1 (5 bases). V gave up 8 bases and J gave up 5 bases, with 12 bases separating them. CDR1 is MGHDK, CDR2 SYGVNS, per germline. CDR3 length: 13 amino acids. The CDR3, as DNA: TGTGCCAGCGGGGCTTCGGCTACCGGGGAGCTGTTTTTT. It yields the protein CASGASATGELFF.

This clonotype was seen more than once but under ten times. The V and J genes are TRBV12-3 or TRBV12-4 and TRBJ2-3; 8 bases agree with TRBD2. Trimming at V came to 10 bases and at J to 2 bases, leaving 14 bases not matched to a gene. The CDR3 is 16 amino acids. DNA for the CDR3: TGTGCCACCTCCGGTGGGGCTAGCGGGTTCACAGATACGCAGTATTTT. It codes for CATSGGASGFTDTQYF.

The gene calls are TRBV3-1 and TRBJ2-1; D is uncertain. The CDR3 extends over 16 amino acids. Trimming took off 0 bases at V and 3 bases at J, with 12 bases between the two ends. Germline V lookup: CDR1 LGHDT, CDR2 YNNKEL (reference sequence). The CDR3 nucleotides are TGTGCCAGCAGCCAAGATCCGCGATCGGGCTACAATGAGCAGTTCTTC. Encoded protein: CASSQDPRSGYNEQFF.

V is TRBV6-5 and J is TRBJ2-1, with unresolved D. V shed 4 bases and J shed 10 bases, with 14 bases lying between them. Germline V gene data show CDR1 as MNHEY and CDR2 as SVGAGI. CDR3 length: 13 residues. This CDR3 is CASSSPLIKEQFF. Here the CDR3 DNA reads TGTGCCAGCAGTTCCCCCTTAATAAAGGAGCAGTTCTTC.

V gene TRBV9 combines with J gene TRBJ1-1; 7 bases are a match to TRBD1. The CDR3 loop spans 15 amino acids. V lost 2 bases and J lost 8; bases outside the gene matches: 12. Germline CDR1 reads SGDLS; CDR2 reads YYNGEE. The CDR3 nucleotides read TGTGCCAGCAGCGTGGGCCGGGACAGAGGGCAGGAAGCTTTCTTT. Protein sequence: CASSVGRDRGQEAFF.

This clonotype was counted many times. This rearrangement joins TRBV19 to TRBJ2-5, with D possibly TRBD1 on 6 matching bases. V shed 5 bases and J shed 2 bases, with 12 bases lying between them. The V gene's germline CDR1 is LNHDA and CDR2 SQIVND (reference sequence). The CDR3 is made up of 14 amino acids. CDR3 DNA sequence: TGTGCCAGTAGTTCCCCGGGACAACAAGAGACCCAGTACTTC. Amino acid sequence: CASSSPGQQETQYF.

The V call is TRBV9, the J call TRBJ2-2; 9 bases line up with TRBD1. CDR3 size: 16 residues. The germline gives CDR1 SGDLS, CDR2 YYNGEE. Trimming cost V 4 bases and J 5 bases; bases outside gene matches: 9. The CDR3 sequence is CASSTYRGRGTGELFF. In DNA form, the CDR3 reads TGTGCCAGCAGCACCTACAGGGGGCGCGGTACCGGGGAGCTGTTTTTT.

This clonotype was found a few times. This chain uses TRBV20-1 with TRBJ2-6; no clear D gene. The CDR3 loop spans 15 amino acids. Germline V gene data show CDR1 as DFQATT and CDR2 as SNEGSKA (reference sequence). Trimming left V 3 bases short and J 1 base short, with 10 bases between. The CDR3 DNA reads as TGCAGTGCTAGCGGGTTTGGGTCTGGGGCCAACGTCCTGACTTTC. It codes for CSASGFGSGANVLTF.

The rearrangement uses TRBV21-1 and TRBJ2-5; the table gives TRBD1 as D, unverified against the DNA. TRBV21-1 constitutes a pseudogene. This CDR3 region has 15 residues. The CDR3 bases are TGTGCCATCGCCCGCGAGGGGGGGTTAATGGAGACCCAGTACTTC. Translated: CAIAREGGLMETQYF.

This clonotype was seen only a few times. The V call is TRBV7-8, the J call TRBJ1-5; no reliable D call. The CDR3 runs to 16 residues. Germline CDR1 SGHVS, CDR2 FQNEAQ. Trimming removed 0 bases at V and 0 bases at J, with 9 bases between. CDR3 sequence reads: CASSLAGFNSNQPQHF. The CDR3 DNA reads as TGTGCCAGCAGCTTAGCTGGCTTCAATAGCAATCAGCCCCAGCATTTT.

This clonotype has a handful of counts. The J gene is TRBJ2-1, the V gene TRBV5-4; 8 nucleotides line up with TRBD2. Germline V CDR1 and CDR2: SGHNT, YYREEE (reference sequence). There are 15 residues in the CDR3. The V and J ends lost 4 bases and 0 bases, in that order; junction bases with no gene match: 3. CDR3 loop: CASSPGTSSYNEQFF. CDR3 bases: TGTGCCAGCAGCCCGGGGACTAGCTCCTACAATGAGCAGTTCTTC. Combining the CDR3 with reference TRBV5-4 and TRBJ2-1 gives the whole variable domain ETGVTQSPTHLIKTRGQQVTLRCSSQSGHNTVSWYQQALGQGPQFIFQYYREEENGRGNFPPRFSGLQFPNYSSELNVNALELDDSALYLCASSPGTSSYNEQFFGPGTRLTVL.

A few counts support this clonotype. The chain couples TRBV28 to TRBJ2-7, with D possibly being TRBD1 (6 bases). Trimming removed 8 bases at V and 3 bases at J, with 11 bases between. Germline-derived CDR1 and CDR2 are MDHEN and SYDVKM. The CDR3 has 12 residues. The CDR3 DNA is TGTGCCAGCCGGGACAATAACTACGAGCAGTACTTC. It codes for CASRDNNYEQYF.

There are a few counts of this clonotype. The chain uses TRBV7-3 and TRBJ1-2; 9 bases are a match to TRBD1. Germline CDR1 reads SGHTA; CDR2 reads FQGTGA. The CDR3 runs to 13 residues. J was trimmed by 8 bases and V by 5 bases; bases with no gene match: 6. This CDR3 reads CASSTRTGDGYTF. Written as DNA, the CDR3 is TGTGCCAGCAGCACCCGGACAGGGGACGGCTACACCTTC.

At least ten counts were recorded for this clonotype. The rearrangement uses TRBV6-5 and TRBJ2-5; 7 bases align to TRBD2. The CDR3 has 14 amino acids. The germline V gene encodes CDR1 MNHEY and CDR2 SVGAGI. V trimming: 2 bases; J trimming: 3 bases; junction bases outside the gene matches: 3. DNA for the CDR3: TGTGCCAGCAGTTACGCGGGGAGGGAAGAGACCCAGTACTTC. Protein sequence: CASSYAGREETQYF.

V gene TRBV20-1 combines with J gene TRBJ1-6; D not resolved. Trimming stripped 0 bases from V and 12 bases from J, with 21 bases between. CDR3 size: 16 residues. Germline values: CDR1 DFQATT, CDR2 SNEGSKA (reference sequence). The CDR3 bases are TGCAGTGCTAGAGATCTAGCCCGGCAGGACCACGAACCCCTCCACTTT. This sequence encodes CSARDLARQDHEPLHF.